Below, one T cell receptor beta chain is given with its context. Its antigen is unknown. Other DNA sequences in this sample translate to the same CDR3. The sample comes from a study of shared clonotypes between healthy human individuals. General study findings and limits: What rarefaction showed was incomplete sorted-subset sequencing despite large depth.

Genomic DNA from each subset was divided evenly over several immunoSEQ plates. The protocol was immunoSEQ multiplex PCR, while the TCRdb copy is restricted to in-frame clones and leaves out a portion. This sample carries some 2,500,000 clones, 85% to 95% of them seen once, and the ten largest clones take around 0.4%. Germline loops: CDR1 GTSNPN, CDR2 SVGIG (reference sequence). This CDR3 spans 11 amino acids. The V gene lost 4 bases and the J gene lost 1 base, with 3 bases spanning the gap. The sample consisted of naive CD4+ T cells from PBMCs. Subset defined: CD45RA+ positively selected. The chain couples TRBV30 to TRBJ2-3; the D is unclear. The receptor comes from a man between 18 and 29 years old in good health. Some clones in this sample may be carry-over from other donors' samples. CDR3 sequence (DNA): TGTGCCTGGATGGGCACAGATACGCAGTATTTT. Translating gives CAWMGTDTQYF.